The 22 T cell receptor beta chains below all came from one sample that was sequenced in a study of blood T cell repertoires in COVID-19. Libraries were prepared by immunoSEQ multiplex PCR; TCRdb keeps only in-frame clonotypes and omits some of them. The sample yields 90,000 to 120,000 clones, roughly 82% seen once. Input material: peripheral blood. The receptor source for this set is a man aged 55 to 70 with acute or convalescent COVID-19.

This chain joins TRBV27 and TRBJ2-5; TRBD1 agrees at 9 bases. The CDR3 spans 16 residues. Germline assignment: CDR1 MNHEY and CDR2 SMNVEV (reference sequence). V was clipped by 3 bases and J by 5 bases; unmatched bases: 10. CDR3: CASSLFGTGWRETQYF. The CDR3, as DNA: TGTGCCAGCAGTTTGTTTGGGACAGGGTGGCGGGAGACCCAGTACTTC.

This chain joins TRBV5-1 and TRBJ2-3; 9 bases are a match to TRBD1. V lost 4 bases, J lost 3 bases, and 3 bases stayed unmatched. The CDR3 is 14 residues long. Germline CDR1 is SGHRS and CDR2 is YFSETQ. CDR3 region: CASSPGTGTDTQYF. CDR3 DNA sequence: TGCGCCAGCAGCCCCGGGACAGGGACAGATACGCAGTATTTT.

The chain is built from TRBV18 and TRBJ1-1, with a possible D match to TRBD1 (5 bases). This CDR3 spans 14 amino acids. The germline CDR1 and CDR2 sequences are KGHSH and LQKENI. The V end lost 3 bases, the J end lost 2 bases, and 10 bases lay between the germline ends. The CDR3 loop is CASSPRQYNTEAFF. The DNA for the CDR3 is TGTGCCAGCTCACCGAGACAGTACAACACTGAAGCTTTCTTT.

This clone was picked up a small number of times. The chain employs TRBV7-9 and TRBJ1-1; D gene ambiguous. Trimming removed 4 bases from V and 11 bases from J, with 11 bases in between. Per the germline V gene, CDR1 is SEHNR and CDR2 is FQNEAQ (reference sequence). This CDR3 is 11 amino acids long. The CDR3 protein is CASSSSSGAFF. The CDR3 region has the DNA TGTGCCAGCAGCTCCTCGTCAGGCGCTTTCTTT. The full variable domain, its missing parts supplied by reference TRBV7-9 and TRBJ1-1, is DTGVSQNPRHKITKRGQNVTFRCDPISEHNRLYWYRQTLGQGPEFLTYFQNEAQLEKSRLLSDRFSAERPKGSFSTLEIQRTEQGDSAMYLCASSSSSGAFFGQGTRLTVV.

The CDR3 DNA reads TGCGCCAGCAGCTTGGTGGGGGCGTCCACAGATACGCAGTATTTT. It translates to CASSLVGASTDTQYF. The V and J genes are TRBV5-1 and TRBJ2-3; a possible D gene is TRBD1 (6 bases). Trimming left V 0 bases short and J 2 bases short, with 10 bases between. Germline V gives CDR1 SGHRS, CDR2 YFSETQ. CDR3 length: 15 amino acids.

Concerning this clone itself: Other DNA sequences in the sample encode the same CDR3. This sequence joins TRBV5-1 and TRBJ2-2; tentatively, D is TRBD1 (5 bases). Between the trimmed V and J ends, which lost 0 bases and 2 bases, there was a span of 5 bases. Germline V CDR1 and CDR2: SGHRS, YFSETQ. The CDR3 is 14 residues long. CDR3 DNA sequence: TGCGCCAGCAGCTTGGGGGGCAACACCGGGGAGCTGTTTTTT. Encoded protein: CASSLGGNTGELFF.

The J gene is TRBJ1-1, the V gene TRBV27; no clear D. Germline CDR1 reads MNHEY; CDR2 reads SMNVEV (reference sequence). V was clipped by 6 bases and J by 10 bases, with 21 bases between them. CDR3 size: 14 residues. CDR3 region: CASSLLNSPFAAFF. The CDR3 coding sequence is TGTGCCAGCAGCCTACTGAACTCTCCGTTTGCAGCTTTCTTT.

This chain links TRBV5-1 with TRBJ1-6, with D possibly TRBD1 on 5 matching bases. This CDR3 has 14 amino acids. V was cut by 2 bases and J by 10 bases, with 13 bases left in between. Germline CDR1 is SGHRS and CDR2 is YFSETQ. CDR3 loop: CASSFPDSSSPLHF. The CDR3 bases are TGCGCCAGCAGCTTCCCAGACAGTTCGTCACCCCTCCACTTT.

The rearrangement uses TRBV4-1 and TRBJ2-5; TRBD2 agrees at 8 bases. CDR1 MGHRA and CDR2 YSYEKL come from the germline V gene. Unmatched junction bases numbered 8, after V lost 4 bases and J lost 4 bases. This CDR3 contains 15 residues. This CDR3 reads CASSPRGLAGETQYF. CDR3 nucleotides: TGCGCCAGCAGCCCCCGGGGGCTAGCGGGAGAGACCCAGTACTTC.

The rearrangement uses TRBV7-3 and TRBJ1-3; 7 bases are a match to TRBD1. The CDR3 has 15 residues. Looked up from germline, CDR1 is SGHTA and CDR2 is FQGTGA. J gave up 3 bases and V 0 bases, and 2 bases lay outside the gene matches. Here the CDR3 reads CASSLTGGGGNTIYF. CDR3 in DNA: TGTGCCAGCAGCTTAACAGGGGGCGGTGGAAACACCATATATTTT.

This clone was counted between two and nine times. The rearrangement joins TRBV5-4 to TRBJ1-2; no reliable D call. The ends were cut back, 0 bases at V and 0 bases at J, with 12 bases in the middle. CDR1 SGHNT and CDR2 YYREEE come from the germline V gene (reference sequence). The CDR3 has 16 amino acids. The CDR3 sequence: CASSLDYSGSNYGYTF. In nucleotides, the CDR3 is TGTGCCAGCAGCTTGGACTATTCGGGGTCTAACTATGGCTACACCTTC.

The rearrangement joins TRBV29-1 to TRBJ2-5; TRBD2 matches at 7 bases. This CDR3 has 14 residues. Germline V gene sequence: CDR1 SQVTM, CDR2 ANQGSEA. Trimming took 6 bases from V and 5 from J; bases not matched to a gene: 12. The CDR3 spells CSVGRMGGRETQYF. Written as DNA, the CDR3 is TGCAGCGTGGGAAGAATGGGGGGGAGGGAGACCCAGTACTTC. Complete variable domain (other parts from reference TRBV29-1 and TRBJ2-5): SAVISQKPSRDICQRGTSLTIQCQVDSQVTMMFWYRQQPGQSLTLIATANQGSEATYESGFVIDKFPISRPNLTFSTLTVSNMSPEDSSIYLCSVGRMGGRETQYFGPGTRLLVL.

The CDR3 loop is CASTDVGQGAGEQYF. For the CDR3, the DNA is TGTGCCAGCACCGATGTAGGACAGGGGGCAGGGGAGCAGTACTTC. This chain uses TRBV28 with TRBJ2-7; 11 positions match TRBD1. Germline lookup yields CDR1 MDHEN and CDR2 SYDVKM. The CDR3 spans 15 residues. The junction had 12 bases not matched to a gene; V was cut back by 7 bases and J by 7 bases.

The table lists this clone with a few counts. The chain joins TRBV10-1 to TRBJ2-7, with unresolved D. The CDR3 extends over 13 amino acids. Looked up from germline, CDR1 is WNHNN and CDR2 is SYGVQD (reference sequence). V was clipped by 7 bases and J by 6 bases, with 16 bases between them. The CDR3 nucleotides are TGCGCCAGCAAGCCTAGAGAAGTGAGCGAGCAGTACGTC. Its protein product is CASKPREVSEQYV.

DNA of the CDR3: TGTGCCAGTAGTAGGGTCGGGGTAGTTGAGACCCAGTACTTC. This sequence encodes CASSRVGVVETQYF. The chain combines TRBV19 with TRBJ2-5, with D tentatively TRBD2 (5 bases). The germline V gene encodes CDR1 LNHDA and CDR2 SQIVND (reference sequence). V was pared by 4 bases and J by 5 bases, with 14 bases between. The CDR3 length is 14 residues.

The chain uses TRBV18 and TRBJ1-4; 7 bases line up with TRBD1. CDR3 length: 16 amino acids. Germline V gene sequence: CDR1 KGHSH, CDR2 LQKENI. The V segment lost 5 bases and the J segment 3 bases; nucleotides outside the gene matches: 9. CDR3 sequence (DNA): TGTGCCAGCTCAGCTCAGGAGGGGGCACCTAATGAAAAACTGTTTTTT. This encodes CASSAQEGAPNEKLFF.

This sequence joins TRBV11-2 and TRBJ2-1; D call uncertain. Germline V gene data show CDR1 as SGHAT and CDR2 as FQNNGV. V lost 1 base and J lost 12, with 7 bases in between. The length of the CDR3 is 11 residues. CDR3 residues: CASSLVLGQFF. The CDR3 region has the DNA TGTGCCAGCAGCTTAGTTCTCGGGCAGTTCTTC.

This chain uses TRBV9 with TRBJ2-1; 9 nucleotides match TRBD2. The CDR3 runs to 16 residues. From germline, CDR1 is SGDLS and CDR2 YYNGEE. The ends lost 0 bases at V and 8 bases at J; junction bases unmatched: 9. CDR3 sequence reads: CASSVGGREGIYEQFF. In DNA, the CDR3 is TGTGCCAGCAGCGTAGGAGGGCGGGAGGGAATCTATGAGCAGTTCTTC.

The sample holds one count of this clone. The chain recombines TRBV19 with TRBJ2-1, with D tentatively TRBD1 (5 bases). CDR3 size: 14 residues. Germline V gene sequence: CDR1 LNHDA, CDR2 SQIVND (reference sequence). Trimming took off 4 bases at V and 8 bases at J, with 15 bases between the two ends. The CDR3 here is CASSKAHVGDEQFF. The CDR3 DNA sequence: TGTGCCAGTAGTAAGGCCCACGTAGGGGATGAGCAGTTCTTC.

This clone was observed a few times. The chain employs TRBV7-9 and TRBJ2-1; TRBD2 aligns across 7 bases. Looked up from germline, CDR1 is SEHNR and CDR2 is FQNEAQ (reference sequence). There are 16 residues in the CDR3. With 7 bases clipped from V and 0 bases from J, the junction kept 9 bases outside the gene matches. CDR3 in amino acids: CASTPGRYGSYNEQFF. CDR3 bases: TGTGCCAGCACCCCCGGGAGGTACGGCTCCTACAATGAGCAGTTCTTC.

The chain has TRBV29-1 and TRBJ2-3; 11 nucleotides agree with TRBD1. V lost 5 bases to trimming and J lost 4 bases; unmatched junction nucleotides: 5. CDR3 length: 14 amino acids. Germline assignment: CDR1 SQVTM and CDR2 ANQGSEA. CDR3 in amino acids: CSVWTGGSPDTQYF. CDR3 nucleotide sequence: TGCAGCGTTTGGACAGGGGGCAGTCCAGATACGCAGTATTTT.

This chain connects TRBV15 to TRBJ2-3, with a possible D match to TRBD1 (5 bases). The V end was cut by 7 bases, the J end by 2 bases, with 16 bases between. CDR1 is LNHNV and CDR2 is YYDKDF in the germline V gene (reference sequence). The CDR3 spans 15 residues. The chain's CDR3 is CATNSDQGYTDTQYF. The CDR3 coding sequence is TGTGCCACCAACTCAGATCAGGGTTACACAGATACGCAGTATTTT.